The entry below describes one TCR beta chain. The data originate from a study of T cell changes during pregnancy in multiple sclerosis. With 1 base clipped from V and 1 base from J, the junction kept 5 bases outside the gene matches. The CDR3 loop spans 16 amino acids. CDR1 MGHRA and CDR2 YSYEKL come from the germline V gene. Clones were read by immunoSEQ multiplex PCR, and TCRdb kept only the in-frame ones, dropping some. Of around 84,000 clones in the sample, around 94% were seen once. The origin of this receptor is a female donor in good health, enrolled as a control in a pregnancy study. J is TRBJ2-5 and V is TRBV4-1; 8 nucleotides agree with TRBD2. The starting material was peripheral blood, obtained in the second trimester of pregnancy. CDR3 region: CASSQGSAGAQETQYF. CDR3 DNA: TGCGCCAGCAGCCAAGGGTCAGCGGGGGCCCAAGAGACCCAGTACTTC.